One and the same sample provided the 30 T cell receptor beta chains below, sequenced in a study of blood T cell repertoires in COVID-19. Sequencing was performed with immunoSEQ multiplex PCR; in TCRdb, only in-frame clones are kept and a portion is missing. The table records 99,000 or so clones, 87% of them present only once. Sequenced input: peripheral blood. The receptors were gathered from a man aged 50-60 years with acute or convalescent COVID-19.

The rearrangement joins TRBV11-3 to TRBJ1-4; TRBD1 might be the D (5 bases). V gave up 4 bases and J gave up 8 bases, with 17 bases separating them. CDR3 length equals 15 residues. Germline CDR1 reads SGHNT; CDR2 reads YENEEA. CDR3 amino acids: CASSSSGSVEEKLFF. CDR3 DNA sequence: TGTGCCAGCAGCTCGTCAGGGTCGGTGGAGGAAAAACTGTTTTTT.

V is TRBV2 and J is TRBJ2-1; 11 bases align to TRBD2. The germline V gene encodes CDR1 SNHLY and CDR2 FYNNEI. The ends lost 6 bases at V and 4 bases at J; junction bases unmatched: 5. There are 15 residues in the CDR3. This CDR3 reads CASRRGTSGYNEQFF. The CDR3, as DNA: TGTGCCAGCAGAAGGGGGACTAGCGGATACAATGAGCAGTTCTTC.

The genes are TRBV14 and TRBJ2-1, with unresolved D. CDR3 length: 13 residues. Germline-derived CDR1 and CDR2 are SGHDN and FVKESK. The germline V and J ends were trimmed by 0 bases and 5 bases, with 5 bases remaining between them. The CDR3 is CASSQERNNEQFF. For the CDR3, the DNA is TGTGCCAGCAGCCAAGAGCGCAACAATGAGCAGTTCTTC.

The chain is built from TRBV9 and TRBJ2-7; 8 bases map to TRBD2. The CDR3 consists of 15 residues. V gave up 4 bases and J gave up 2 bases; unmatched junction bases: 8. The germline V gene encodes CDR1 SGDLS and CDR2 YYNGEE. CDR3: CASSSGSAGAYEQYF. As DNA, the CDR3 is TGTGCCAGCAGCTCAGGGTCAGCGGGAGCCTACGAGCAGTACTTC.

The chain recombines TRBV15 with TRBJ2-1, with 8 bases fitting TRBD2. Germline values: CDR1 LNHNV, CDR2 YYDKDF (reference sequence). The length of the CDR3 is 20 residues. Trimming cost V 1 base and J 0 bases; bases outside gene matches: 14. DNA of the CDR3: TGTGCCACCAGCAGAGGACCTCCGGGAGGGCCCTCGAGCTCCTACAATGAGCAGTTCTTC. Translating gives CATSRGPPGGPSSSYNEQFF.

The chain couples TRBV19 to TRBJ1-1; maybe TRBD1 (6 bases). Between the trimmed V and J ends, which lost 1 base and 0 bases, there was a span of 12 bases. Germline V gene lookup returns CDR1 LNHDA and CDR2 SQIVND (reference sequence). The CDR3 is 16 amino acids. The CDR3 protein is CASSIAWTAMNTEAFF. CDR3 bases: TGTGCCAGTAGTATAGCCTGGACAGCAATGAACACTGAAGCTTTCTTT.

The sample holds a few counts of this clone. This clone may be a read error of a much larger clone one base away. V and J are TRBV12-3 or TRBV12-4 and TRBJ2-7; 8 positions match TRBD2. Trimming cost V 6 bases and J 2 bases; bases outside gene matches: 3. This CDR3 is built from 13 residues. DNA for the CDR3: TGTGCCAGCAGCCTACTAGCGGCCTACGAGCAGTACTTC. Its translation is CASSLLAAYEQYF.

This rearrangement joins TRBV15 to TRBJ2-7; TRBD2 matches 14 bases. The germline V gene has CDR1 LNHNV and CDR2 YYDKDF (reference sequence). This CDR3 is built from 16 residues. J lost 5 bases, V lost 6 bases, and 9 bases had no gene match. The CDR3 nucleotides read TGTGCCACCAGTAAGAGACTAGCGGGAGGGCCCCACGAGCAGTACTTC. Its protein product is CATSKRLAGGPHEQYF.

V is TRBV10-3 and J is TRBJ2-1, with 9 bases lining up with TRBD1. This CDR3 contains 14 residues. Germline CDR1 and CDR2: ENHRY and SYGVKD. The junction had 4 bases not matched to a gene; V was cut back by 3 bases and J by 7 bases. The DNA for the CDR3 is TGTGCCATCAGTGAACAGGGGGCACGGAATGAGCAGTTCTTC. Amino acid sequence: CAISEQGARNEQFF.

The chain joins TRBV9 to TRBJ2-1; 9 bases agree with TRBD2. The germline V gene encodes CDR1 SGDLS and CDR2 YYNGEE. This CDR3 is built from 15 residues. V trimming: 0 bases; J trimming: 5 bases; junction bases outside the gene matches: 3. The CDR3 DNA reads TGTGCCAGCAGCGTAGTGGCTAGCGGGAACAATGAGCAGTTCTTC. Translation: CASSVVASGNNEQFF. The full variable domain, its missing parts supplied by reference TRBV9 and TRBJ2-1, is DSGVTQTPKHLITATGQRVTLRCSPRSGDLSVYWYQQSLDQGLQFLIQYYNGEERAKGNILERFSAQQFPDLHSELNLSSLELGDSALYFCASSVVASGNNEQFFGPGTRLTVL.

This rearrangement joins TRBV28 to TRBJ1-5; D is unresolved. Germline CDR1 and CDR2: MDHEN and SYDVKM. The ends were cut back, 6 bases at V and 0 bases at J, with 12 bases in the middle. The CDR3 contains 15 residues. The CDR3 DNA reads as TGTGCCAGCAGGGGCGGGAACCTTAGCAATCAGCCCCAGCATTTT. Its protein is CASRGGNLSNQPQHF.

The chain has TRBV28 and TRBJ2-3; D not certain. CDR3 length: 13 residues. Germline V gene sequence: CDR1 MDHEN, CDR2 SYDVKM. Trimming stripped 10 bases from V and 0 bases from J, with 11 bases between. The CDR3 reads CATTKQSTDTQYF. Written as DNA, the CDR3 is TGTGCCACCACCAAACAGAGCACAGATACGCAGTATTTT.

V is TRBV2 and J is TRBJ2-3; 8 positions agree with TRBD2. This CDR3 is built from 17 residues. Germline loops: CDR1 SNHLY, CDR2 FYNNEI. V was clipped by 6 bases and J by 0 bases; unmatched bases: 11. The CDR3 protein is CASSPTLAGWSTDTQYF. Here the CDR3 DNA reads TGTGCCAGCAGCCCGACCTTAGCGGGATGGAGCACAGATACGCAGTATTTT.

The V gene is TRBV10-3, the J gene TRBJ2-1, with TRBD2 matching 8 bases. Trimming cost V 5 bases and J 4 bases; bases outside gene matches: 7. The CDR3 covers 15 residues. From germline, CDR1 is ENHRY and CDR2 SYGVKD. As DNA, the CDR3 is TGTGCCATCAGTAAGGGACTAGACCCTTACAATGAGCAGTTCTTC. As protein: CAISKGLDPYNEQFF.

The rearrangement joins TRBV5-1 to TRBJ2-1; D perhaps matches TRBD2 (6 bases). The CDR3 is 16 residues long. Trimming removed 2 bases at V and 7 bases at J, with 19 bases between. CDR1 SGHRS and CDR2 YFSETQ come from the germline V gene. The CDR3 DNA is TGCGCCAGCAGCTTCGGGACTCCCAAGGAAGATAATGAGCAGTTCTTC. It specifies CASSFGTPKEDNEQFF. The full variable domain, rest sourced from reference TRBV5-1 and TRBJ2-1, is KAGVTQTPRYLIKTRGQQVTLSCSPISGHRSVSWYQQTPGQGLQFLFEYFSETQRNKGNFPGRFSGRQFSNSRSEMNVSTLELGDSALYLCASSFGTPKEDNEQFFGPGTRLTVL.

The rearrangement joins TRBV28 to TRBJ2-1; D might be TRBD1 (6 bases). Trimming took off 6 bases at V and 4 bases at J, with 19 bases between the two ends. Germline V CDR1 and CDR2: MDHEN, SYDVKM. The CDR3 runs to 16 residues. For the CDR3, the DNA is TGTGCCAGCAGCAGTTTGAAGGGGCAGGGGTACAATGAGCAGTTCTTC. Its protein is CASSSLKGQGYNEQFF.

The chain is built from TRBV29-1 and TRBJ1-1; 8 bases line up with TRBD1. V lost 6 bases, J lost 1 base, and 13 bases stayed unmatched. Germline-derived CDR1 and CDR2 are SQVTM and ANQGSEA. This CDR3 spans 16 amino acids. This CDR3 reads CSVLDRGASWNTEAFF. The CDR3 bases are TGCAGCGTCCTCGACAGGGGAGCCTCGTGGAACACTGAAGCTTTCTTT.

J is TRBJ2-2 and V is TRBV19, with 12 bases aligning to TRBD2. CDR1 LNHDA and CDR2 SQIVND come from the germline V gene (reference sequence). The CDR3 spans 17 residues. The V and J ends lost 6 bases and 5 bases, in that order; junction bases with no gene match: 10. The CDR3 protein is CASRQARLAGDTGELFF. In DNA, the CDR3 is TGTGCCAGTAGACAAGCAAGACTAGCGGGAGATACCGGGGAGCTGTTTTTT.

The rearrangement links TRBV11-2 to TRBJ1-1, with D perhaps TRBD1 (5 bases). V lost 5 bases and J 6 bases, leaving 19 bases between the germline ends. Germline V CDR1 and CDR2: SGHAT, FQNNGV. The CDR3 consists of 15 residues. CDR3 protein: CASSQRRGGRSEAFF. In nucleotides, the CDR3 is TGTGCCAGCAGCCAAAGGCGGGGGGGGAGATCTGAAGCTTTCTTT.

CDR3 region: CASSPEREGVREQYF. Here the CDR3 DNA reads TGTGCCAGCAGCCCCGAGCGGGAGGGGGTTCGAGAGCAGTACTTC. The V and J genes are TRBV7-6 and TRBJ2-7, with 10 bases that match TRBD2. Unmatched junction bases numbered 11, after V lost 5 bases and J lost 7 bases. Germline V lookup: CDR1 SGHVS, CDR2 FNYEAQ. This CDR3 has 15 amino acids.

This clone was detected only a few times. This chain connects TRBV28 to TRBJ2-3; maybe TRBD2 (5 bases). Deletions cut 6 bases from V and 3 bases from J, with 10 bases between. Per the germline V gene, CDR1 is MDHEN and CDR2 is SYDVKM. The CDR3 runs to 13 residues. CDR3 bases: TGTGCCAGCAGCTTCGGGGATACAGATACGCAGTATTTT. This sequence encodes CASSFGDTDTQYF.

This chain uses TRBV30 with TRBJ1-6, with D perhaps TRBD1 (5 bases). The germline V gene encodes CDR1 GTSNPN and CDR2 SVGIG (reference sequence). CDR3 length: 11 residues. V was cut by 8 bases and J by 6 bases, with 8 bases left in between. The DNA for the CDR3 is TGTGCCGTCGACAGTAATTCACCCCTCCACTTT. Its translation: CAVDSNSPLHF. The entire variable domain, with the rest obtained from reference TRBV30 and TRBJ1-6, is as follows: SQTIHQWPATLVQPVGSPLSLECTVEGTSNPNLYWYRQAAGRGLQLLFYSVGIGQISSEVPQNLSASRPQDRQFILSSKKLLLSDSGFYLCAVDSNSPLHFGNGTRLTVT.

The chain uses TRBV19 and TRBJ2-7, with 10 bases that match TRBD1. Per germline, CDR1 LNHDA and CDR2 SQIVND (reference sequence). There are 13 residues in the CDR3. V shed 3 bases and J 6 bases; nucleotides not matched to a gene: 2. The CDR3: CASSMTGGIEQYF. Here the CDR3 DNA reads TGTGCCAGTAGTATGACAGGGGGCATCGAGCAGTACTTC.

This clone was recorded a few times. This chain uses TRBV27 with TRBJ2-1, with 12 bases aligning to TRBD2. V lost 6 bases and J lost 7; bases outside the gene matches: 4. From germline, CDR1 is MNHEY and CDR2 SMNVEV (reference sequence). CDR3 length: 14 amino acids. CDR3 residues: CASRQGLAGNEQFF. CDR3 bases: TGTGCCAGCAGGCAAGGACTAGCGGGAAATGAGCAGTTCTTC.

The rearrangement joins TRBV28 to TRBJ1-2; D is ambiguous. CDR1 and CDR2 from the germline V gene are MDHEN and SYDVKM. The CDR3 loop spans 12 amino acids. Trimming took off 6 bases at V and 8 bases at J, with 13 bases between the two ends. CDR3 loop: CASSQYNSGYTF. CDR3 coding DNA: TGTGCCAGCAGCCAGTACAATTCCGGCTACACCTTC.

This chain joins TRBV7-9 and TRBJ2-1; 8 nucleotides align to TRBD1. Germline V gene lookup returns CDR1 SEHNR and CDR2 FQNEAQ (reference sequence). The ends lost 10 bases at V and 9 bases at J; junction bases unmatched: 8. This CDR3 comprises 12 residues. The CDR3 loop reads CATGGTGGEQFF. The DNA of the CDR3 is TGTGCCACCGGAGGGACAGGTGGTGAGCAGTTCTTC. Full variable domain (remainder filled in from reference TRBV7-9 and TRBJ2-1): DTGVSQNPRHKITKRGQNVTFRCDPISEHNRLYWYRQTLGQGPEFLTYFQNEAQLEKSRLLSDRFSAERPKGSFSTLEIQRTEQGDSAMYLCATGGTGGEQFFGPGTRLTVL.

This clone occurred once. The CDR3 loop is CASRNHGLAGDTQYF. The CDR3 nucleotides are TGTGCCAGCAGGAACCACGGACTAGCGGGAGATACGCAGTATTTT. J is TRBJ2-3 and V is TRBV27; 11 bases align to TRBD2. The J segment lost 5 bases and the V segment lost 6 bases, leaving 7 bases of the junction unmatched. CDR1 is MNHEY and CDR2 is SMNVEV in the germline V gene (reference sequence). The CDR3 covers 15 residues.

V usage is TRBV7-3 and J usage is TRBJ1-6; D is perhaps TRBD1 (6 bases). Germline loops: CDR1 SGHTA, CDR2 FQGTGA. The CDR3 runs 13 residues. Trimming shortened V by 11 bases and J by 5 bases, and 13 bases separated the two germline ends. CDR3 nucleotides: TGTGCCCCCCGGGGACAAGATAATTCACCCCTCCACTTT. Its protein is CAPRGQDNSPLHF.

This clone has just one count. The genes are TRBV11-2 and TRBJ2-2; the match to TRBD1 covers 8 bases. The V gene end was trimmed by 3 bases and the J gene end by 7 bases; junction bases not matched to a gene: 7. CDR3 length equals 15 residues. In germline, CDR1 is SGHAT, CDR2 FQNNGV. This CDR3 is CASSFSTGGGGELFF. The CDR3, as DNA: TGTGCCAGCAGCTTTAGTACAGGGGGTGGCGGGGAGCTGTTTTTT.

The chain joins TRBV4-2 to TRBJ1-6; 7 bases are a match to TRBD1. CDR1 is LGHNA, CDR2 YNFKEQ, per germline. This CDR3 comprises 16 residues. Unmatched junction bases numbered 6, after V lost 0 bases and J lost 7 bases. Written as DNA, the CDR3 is TGTGCCAGCAGCCAAGAAGCCGGGACAGTGAATTCACCCCTCCACTTT. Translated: CASSQEAGTVNSPLHF.